The 9 T cell receptor beta chains listed next were all sequenced from one sample in a study of cytomegalovirus exposure and HLA in healthy donors. The PCR ran on 60 Vbeta and 13 Jbeta primers. Only in-frame clones appear in the TCRdb table, and some are missing; sequencing was by immunoSEQ multiplex PCR. The listing contains roughly 80,000 clones. Specimen: PBMCs. The receptors come from a man in his fifties or sixties in good health and CMV-seropositive.

The chain couples TRBV30 to TRBJ2-5; D gene unclear. The V end lost 2 bases, the J end lost 4 bases, and 14 bases lay between the germline ends. Germline loops: CDR1 GTSNPN, CDR2 SVGIG (reference sequence). The CDR3 is 14 residues long. The CDR3 spells CAWSPLRGTETQYF. The CDR3 nucleotides are TGTGCCTGGAGTCCCCTCCGCGGTACAGAGACCCAGTACTTC.

V is TRBV5-1 and J is TRBJ2-5; 8 bases align to TRBD2. With 4 bases clipped from V and 4 bases from J, the junction kept 12 bases outside the gene matches. CDR1 and CDR2 from the germline V gene are SGHRS and YFSETQ. CDR3 length: 16 residues. The CDR3 nucleotides are TGCGCCAGCAGCGTTCGGAGCGGGGGTATGGGAGAGACCCAGTACTTC. This codes for CASSVRSGGMGETQYF.

V is TRBV7-2 and J is TRBJ2-7; 7 bases are a match to TRBD1. J was trimmed by 0 bases and V by 3 bases; bases with no gene match: 5. This CDR3 comprises 15 residues. Germline CDR1 SGHTA, CDR2 FQGNSA. The CDR3 loop reads CASSLGQISSYEQYF. CDR3 bases: TGTGCCAGCAGCTTGGGACAGATTTCCTCCTACGAGCAGTACTTC.

The CDR3 nucleotides are TGTGCCAGCAGTCCCCAGCGGGCGGCCTACGAGCAGTACTTC. Its protein product is CASSPQRAAYEQYF. The rearrangement links TRBV6-1 to TRBJ2-7; the D gene is possibly TRBD2 (6 bases). The germline gives CDR1 MNHNS, CDR2 SASEGT. CDR3 length: 14 residues. The V gene lost 5 bases and the J gene lost 2 bases, with 13 bases spanning the gap.

This chain joins TRBV9 and TRBJ1-3; perhaps TRBD1 as D (5 bases). V lost 2 bases to trimming and J lost 0 bases, with 6 bases between them. Germline CDR1 is SGDLS and CDR2 is YYNGEE. CDR3 length: 14 amino acids. DNA of the CDR3: TGTGCCAGCAGCGTGGGGCCCTCTGGAAACACCATATATTTT. This encodes CASSVGPSGNTIYF.

The chain couples TRBV28 to TRBJ1-5; 8 nucleotides agree with TRBD1. The length of the CDR3 is 15 residues. Germline V gives CDR1 MDHEN, CDR2 SYDVKM. The trim removed 5 bases at V and 10 bases at J, leaving 13 bases unmatched. The CDR3 loop is CASSPTTGGISPQHF. The CDR3 bases are TGTGCCAGCAGTCCAACCACAGGGGGTATCAGCCCCCAGCATTTT.

The chain employs TRBV7-9 and TRBJ1-5; no firm D call. V gave up 5 bases and J gave up 9 bases, with 14 bases separating them. The CDR3 is made up of 13 amino acids. Germline assignment: CDR1 SEHNR and CDR2 FQNEAQ (reference sequence). The CDR3 DNA reads TGTGCCAGCAGCCTGGACTTCCCCACGCCCCAGCATTTT. Translation: CASSLDFPTPQHF.

J is TRBJ2-1 and V is TRBV9, with D possibly being TRBD2 (6 bases). The CDR3 runs 14 residues. The germline CDR1 and CDR2 sequences are SGDLS and YYNGEE. V lost 0 bases to trimming and J lost 3 bases, with 7 bases between them. CDR3 in amino acids: CASSVGGVYNEQFF. In DNA, the CDR3 is TGTGCCAGCAGCGTAGGCGGGGTCTACAATGAGCAGTTCTTC.

The gene calls are TRBV9 and TRBJ1-2; 9 bases match TRBD1. V was clipped by 3 bases and J by 7 bases; unmatched bases: 22. Germline lookup yields CDR1 SGDLS and CDR2 YYNGEE. This CDR3 region has 19 residues. The CDR3 coding sequence is TGTGCCAGCAGCGCCAAAAGTTTCCCGGGACAGGGAAGACCGCTTGGCTACACCTTC. As protein: CASSAKSFPGQGRPLGYTF. Combining the CDR3 with reference TRBV9 and TRBJ1-2 gives the whole variable domain DSGVTQTPKHLITATGQRVTLRCSPRSGDLSVYWYQQSLDQGLQFLIQYYNGEERAKGNILERFSAQQFPDLHSELNLSSLELGDSALYFCASSAKSFPGQGRPLGYTFGSGTRLTVV.